This TCR beta chain is from a study of neurological immune-mediated disorders. General observations from the study: Across subjects, expanded clones had no CDR3 amino acid sequences in common, pointing to private repertoires in all groups.

Via MiXCR, TCRdb re-called the 5' RACE reads, giving one row per CDR3 protein. The sample carries around 69,000 distinct CDR3 sequences, nearly 3.5% recorded once. This clonotype was seen a few times. Its target is not known. Unsorted libraries were generated from 2 million PBMCs held at -80 degrees C. The clonotype comes from a man between 40 and 49 years old with multiple sclerosis. Sequencing was performed on PBMCs.

CDR3 region: CAWSPPGDYGYTF. The DNA for the CDR3 is TGTGCCTGGAGTCCCCCAGGGGACTATGGCTACACCTTC. The chain links TRBV30 to TRBJ1-2; the D gene is possibly TRBD1 (6 bases). Germline loops: CDR1 GTSNPN, CDR2 SVGIG (reference sequence). V lost 2 bases and J lost 3, with 10 bases in between. This CDR3 spans 13 amino acids.